The 28 T cell receptor beta chains below all came from one sample that was sequenced in a study of T cells in Graves' hyperthyroidism and ophthalmopathy. Regions amplified from RNA transcripts were the TCR beta CDR3 regions. During a first-round RT-PCR of the TCR CDR3, the HTBI primer set was used. TCRdb re-called the multiplex PCR reads with MiXCR, one entry per CDR3 protein. The sample holds about 500,000 distinct CDR3 sequences; approximately 15% are singletons and the top ten take about 17%. Specimen: blood. Every receptor here comes from a woman younger than 30 with Graves' hyperthyroidism.

The chain couples TRBV25-1 to TRBJ1-2; D not certain. This CDR3 has 14 residues. V shed 1 base and J shed 4 bases, with 10 bases lying between them. Germline-derived CDR1 and CDR2 are MGHDK and SYGVNS. The CDR3 DNA reads TGTGCCAGCAGTGAATCCGCAGATATCTATGGCTACACCTTC. Its translation: CASSESADIYGYTF.

The table lists this clonotype with many counts. This chain connects TRBV6-1 to TRBJ1-1; 8 nucleotides line up with TRBD1. The CDR3 has 14 residues. The trim removed 5 bases at V and 3 bases at J, leaving 5 bases unmatched. The V gene's germline CDR1 is MNHNS and CDR2 SASEGT. CDR3 DNA sequence: TGTGCCAGCAGTCTGGACAGGGACTACACTGAAGCTTTCTTT. It translates to CASSLDRDYTEAFF.

This clonotype has ten or more counts. In nucleotides, the CDR3 is TGTGCCAGCAGTGAACTCTCTATAGCGAAAGAGCAGTACTTC. It specifies CASSELSIAKEQYF. The gene calls are TRBV2 and TRBJ2-7; weak D call: TRBD2 (5 bases). The CDR3 is 14 amino acids. Germline V gene sequence: CDR1 SNHLY, CDR2 FYNNEI. V was shortened by 2 bases and J by 7 bases, with 15 bases between the two germline ends. Full variable domain (outside the CDR3, taken from reference TRBV2 and TRBJ2-7): EPEVTQTPSHQVTQMGQEVILRCVPISNHLYFYWYRQILGQKVEFLVSFYNNEISEKSEIFDDQFSVERPDGSNFTLKIRSTKLEDSAMYFCASSELSIAKEQYFGPGTRLTVT.

This clonotype occurred a few times. The chain recombines TRBV12-3 or TRBV12-4 with TRBJ2-1; 8 positions agree with TRBD2. V lost 4 bases to trimming and J lost 8 bases; unmatched junction nucleotides: 10. This CDR3 is built from 15 residues. DNA of the CDR3: TGTGCCAGCAGTTCGGGTAGCGGGATTGTATATGAGCAGTTCTTC. It codes for CASSSGSGIVYEQFF.

In this sample, this clonotype turned up many times. The chain employs TRBV19 and TRBJ1-1; D possibly corresponds to TRBD1 (5 bases). V lost 7 bases, J lost 4 bases, and 19 bases lay in between. The CDR3 loop spans 15 amino acids. Germline lookup yields CDR1 LNHDA and CDR2 SQIVND (reference sequence). The CDR3 region has the DNA TGTGCCAGTACTCCACGGCAGGGTATCGGCACTGAAGCTTTCTTT. Translation: CASTPRQGIGTEAFF.

This clonotype has a count of ten or more. The chain couples TRBV20-1 to TRBJ2-1; TRBD2 aligns across 11 bases. The V segment lost 4 bases and the J segment 7 bases; nucleotides outside the gene matches: 9. The CDR3 extends over 15 amino acids. In germline, CDR1 is DFQATT, CDR2 SNEGSKA (reference sequence). The CDR3 here is CSAIAGGPVVNEQFF. In DNA form, the CDR3 reads TGCAGTGCTATAGCGGGAGGGCCGGTGGTTAATGAGCAGTTCTTC.

The chain combines TRBV20-1 with TRBJ2-3; D not certain. CDR1 DFQATT and CDR2 SNEGSKA come from the germline V gene (reference sequence). The germline V and J ends were trimmed by 4 bases and 6 bases, with 14 bases remaining between them. The CDR3 totals 13 residues. The CDR3 nucleotides read TGCAGTGCTATATTTGACCGCAGGGATACGCAGTATTTT. Residues: CSAIFDRRDTQYF.

A few counts support this clonotype. The gene calls are TRBV5-1 and TRBJ2-3; tentative D call: TRBD2 (6 bases). This CDR3 is built from 16 residues. Germline CDR1 SGHRS, CDR2 YFSETQ. Trimming took off 5 bases at V and 0 bases at J, with 16 bases between the two ends. CDR3 nucleotides: TGCGCCAGCAGGACCTTGATAGCGGCCAGCACAGATACGCAGTATTTT. The encoded protein is CASRTLIAASTDTQYF.

Details on this clonotype: Relative to the germline gene, one junction end is altered; a read error may explain this. The chain joins TRBV12-3 or TRBV12-4 to TRBJ2-5; D is unresolved. This CDR3 spans 13 amino acids. The CDR3 reads CASRYIDQEAQYF. The CDR3, as DNA: TGTGCCAGCAGATACATAGATCAAGAGGCCCAGTACTTC.

The table lists this clonotype with many counts. The genes are TRBV9 and TRBJ2-5, with TRBD2 identical over 9 bases. Germline V gives CDR1 SGDLS, CDR2 YYNGEE. Unmatched junction bases numbered 13, after V lost 3 bases and J lost 4 bases. The CDR3 runs to 17 residues. CDR3 sequence reads: CASSGPHGGRARETQYF. Here the CDR3 DNA reads TGTGCCAGCAGCGGACCCCATGGCGGGAGGGCCAGAGAGACCCAGTACTTC.

This clonotype was counted ten times or more. The chain has TRBV18 and TRBJ2-5, with a possible D match to TRBD1 (6 bases). This CDR3 is 13 amino acids long. V lost 3 bases to trimming and J lost 7 bases, with 12 bases between them. CDR1 and CDR2 from the germline V gene are KGHSH and LQKENI. CDR3 loop: CASSPRQVPTQYF. The CDR3 DNA reads TGTGCCAGCTCACCGCGACAGGTCCCGACCCAGTACTTC.

This clonotype has a count of ten or more. This chain uses TRBV27 with TRBJ2-6, with 9 bases that match TRBD1. The CDR3 covers 17 residues. Germline V gene data show CDR1 as MNHEY and CDR2 as SMNVEV (reference sequence). V dropped 5 bases and J dropped 2; count of bases not matched to a gene: 7. CDR3 amino acids: CASSEDRGYAGANVLTF. The CDR3 DNA follows: TGTGCCAGCAGTGAGGACAGGGGTTATGCTGGGGCCAACGTCCTGACTTTC. The variable domain in full, completed from reference TRBV27 and TRBJ2-6, reads EAQVTQNPRYLITVTGKKLTVTCSQNMNHEYMSWYRQDPGLGLRQIYYSMNVEVTDKGDVPEGYKVSRKEKRNFPLILESPSPNQTSLYFCASSEDRGYAGANVLTFGAGSRLTVL.

The table lists this clonotype with many counts. The J gene is TRBJ1-4, the V gene TRBV11-3; no reliable D call. This CDR3 has 16 amino acids. Looked up from germline, CDR1 is SGHNT and CDR2 is YENEEA. V was cut by 0 bases and J by 3 bases, with 11 bases left in between. The CDR3 DNA reads as TGTGCCAGCAGCTTAGATCTTGGATTGGCTAATGAAAAACTGTTTTTT. It yields the protein CASSLDLGLANEKLFF.

This clonotype was picked up a small number of times. V is TRBV24-1 and J is TRBJ2-3; D might be TRBD1 or TRBD2, each matching 5 bases. CDR3 length: 15 residues. The V gene lost 3 bases and the J gene lost 2 bases, with 11 bases spanning the gap. Germline values: CDR1 KGHDR, CDR2 SFDVKD. CDR3 DNA sequence: TGTGCCACCAGTGATACCGGGACCCACACAGATACGCAGTATTTT. Translating gives CATSDTGTHTDTQYF.

This clonotype was recorded at least ten times. The chain links TRBV29-1 to TRBJ2-1; 8 bases fit TRBD2. This CDR3 comprises 14 residues. Germline CDR1 reads SQVTM; CDR2 reads ANQGSEA. With V trimmed by 3 bases and J by 9 bases, 10 bases remained unmatched. This CDR3 is CSVEAGGAELEQFF. In nucleotides, the CDR3 is TGCAGCGTTGAGGCGGGAGGTGCCGAGCTTGAGCAGTTCTTC.

This clonotype was seen repeatedly, ten times or more. The V gene is TRBV19, the J gene TRBJ2-7; 7 bases line up with TRBD2. Germline V gene lookup returns CDR1 LNHDA and CDR2 SQIVND (reference sequence). Trimming cost V 6 bases and J 4 bases; bases outside gene matches: 6. This CDR3 comprises 13 residues. The CDR3 DNA sequence: TGTGCCAGTAGCCGGCGGGAGAATTACGAGCAGTACTTC. It specifies CASSRRENYEQYF.

About this clonotype: At one boundary the junction diverges from the germline segment, which might be a read error. The chain recombines TRBV19 with TRBJ2-5, with 8 positions matching TRBD2. The CDR3 is 15 amino acids. Per germline, CDR1 LNHDA and CDR2 SQIVND (reference sequence). The CDR3 DNA reads as TGTGGCAGTACCCCAACCGGACTAGCCCAAGAGACCCAGTACTTC. Its protein is CGSTPTGLAQETQYF.

This clonotype has a count of ten or more. The CDR3 is CASSPGREAFF. For the CDR3, the DNA is TGTGCCAGCAGTCCAGGGAGGGAAGCTTTCTTT. This chain links TRBV6-1 with TRBJ1-1; D possibly corresponds to TRBD1 (5 bases). V gave up 5 bases and J gave up 8 bases, with 9 bases separating them. This CDR3 comprises 11 residues. Germline V gene lookup returns CDR1 MNHNS and CDR2 SASEGT.

Details on this clonotype: With a much larger clone just one base away, this may be a read error. J is TRBJ1-2 and V is TRBV2; D remains unclear. Looked up from germline, CDR1 is SNHLY and CDR2 is FYNNEI. This CDR3 contains 12 residues. CDR3 region: CAGSEPDYGHTF. The CDR3, as DNA: TGTGCCGGCAGTGAACCCGACTATGGCCACACCTTC.

The gene calls are TRBV5-5 and TRBJ1-5; D perhaps matches TRBD1 (5 bases). Germline V gives CDR1 SGHKS, CDR2 YYEKEE (reference sequence). V lost 0 bases and J lost 7, with 20 bases in between. This CDR3 has 17 residues. CDR3 nucleotide sequence: TGTGCCAGCAGCTTGGTGCCGGGACGGCTAGGGGAGCAGCCCCAGCATTTT. Its translation: CASSLVPGRLGEQPQHF.

This clonotype has a single count. Given a much more abundant clone one base away, this may be a read error. The chain is built from TRBV3-1 and TRBJ2-5; D unresolved. Germline values: CDR1 LGHDT, CDR2 YNNKEL (reference sequence). V lost 4 bases to trimming and J lost 5 bases, with 11 bases between them. The CDR3 length is 13 residues. Written as DNA, the CDR3 is TGTGCCAGCAGCCGCGGTTTGCTTGAGACCCAGTACTTC. This sequence encodes CASSRGLLETQYF.

This clonotype was picked up many times. This chain joins TRBV11-1 and TRBJ2-7; perhaps TRBD1 as D (5 bases). The CDR3 is 13 residues long. V lost 7 bases and J lost 0, with 10 bases in between. Germline V gives CDR1 SGHAT, CDR2 FQDESV (reference sequence). CDR3 amino acids: CASKGHVSYEQYF. The CDR3 DNA sequence: TGTGCCAGCAAAGGACACGTCTCCTACGAGCAGTACTTC.

This clonotype was counted a few times. V gene TRBV10-1 combines with J gene TRBJ1-3; TRBD1 matches at 8 bases. J gave up 0 bases and V 3 bases, and 4 bases lay outside the gene matches. There are 16 residues in the CDR3. CDR1 and CDR2 (germline): WNHNN, SYGVQD (reference sequence). The DNA for the CDR3 is TGCGCCAGCAGTGACTCTGGACAGGGCTCTGGAAACACCATATATTTT. It is translated as CASSDSGQGSGNTIYF.

This clonotype came up a few times. This chain uses TRBV6-1 with TRBJ2-3; D remains unclear. The CDR3 is 13 residues long. V was cut by 8 bases and J by 4 bases, with 13 bases left in between. Per the germline V gene, CDR1 is MNHNS and CDR2 is SASEGT. The CDR3 DNA follows: TGTGCCAGCCAAGAAGGGCAGTCAGATACGCAGTATTTT. Translated: CASQEGQSDTQYF.

This rearrangement joins TRBV7-8 to TRBJ2-5; TRBD1 agrees at 7 bases. J lost 5 bases, V lost 4 bases, and 13 bases had no gene match. This CDR3 contains 16 residues. Per germline, CDR1 SGHVS and CDR2 FQNEAQ. The CDR3 sequence is CASSSTDRVTRETQYF. CDR3 in DNA: TGTGCCAGCAGCTCAACCGACAGGGTCACTCGGGAGACCCAGTACTTC. Combining the CDR3 with reference TRBV7-8 and TRBJ2-5 gives the whole variable domain GAGVSQSPRYKVAKRGQDVALRCDPISGHVSLFWYQQALGQGPEFLTYFQNEAQLDKSGLPSDRFFAERPEGSVSTLKIQRTQQEDSAVYLCASSSTDRVTRETQYFGPGTRLLVL.

The table lists this clonotype with a count of one. This rearrangement joins TRBV4-2 to TRBJ1-1; TRBD1 might be the D (6 bases). V was pared by 3 bases and J by 0 bases, with 11 bases between. CDR1 LGHNA and CDR2 YNFKEQ come from the germline V gene. CDR3 length: 15 amino acids. CDR3 nucleotide sequence: TGTGCCAGCAGCCAGGCGGGACAAATGAACACTGAAGCTTTCTTT. Encoded protein: CASSQAGQMNTEAFF.

This clonotype was found many times. V is TRBV6-1 and J is TRBJ1-2; weak D call: TRBD1 (5 bases). The CDR3 consists of 15 residues. Germline V gives CDR1 MNHNS, CDR2 SASEGT. V lost 6 bases, J lost 3 bases, and 17 bases lay in between. The CDR3 coding sequence is TGTGCCAGCAGGTCCGGCGGGGGGAGTTACTATGGCTACACCTTC. It codes for CASRSGGGSYYGYTF.

In the case of this clonotype: This may be a read error, as it is one base from a much larger clone. J is TRBJ2-1 and V is TRBV6-2 or TRBV6-3, with 10 nucleotides matching TRBD2. J lost 0 bases, V lost 5 bases, and 13 bases had no gene match. CDR3 length: 19 amino acids. CDR1 MNHEY and CDR2 SVGEGT come from the germline V gene. Here the CDR3 DNA reads TGTGCCAGCAGTAAACCGACTAGCGGGTTATTTAGCTCCTACAATGAGCAGTTCTTC. This encodes CASSKPTSGLFSSYNEQFF.